This T cell receptor beta chain emerged from a study of OX40 agonist ivuxolimab in advanced cancers. Study background: Ivuxolimab, an agonistic anti-OX40 (CD134) antibody, was given to patients.

CDR1 and CDR2 from the germline V gene are MDHEN and SYDVKM. CDR3 length equals 15 residues. Trimming removed 4 bases from V and 4 bases from J, with 13 bases in between. This clone appeared once. TCRdb keeps only in-frame clones here, not all; method: immunoSEQ multiplex PCR. The table lists more than 75,000 clones, 85% of them singletons. Sample: CD4+ or CD8+ T cells sorted from blood, taken in a trial of the OX40 agonist ivuxolimab. The chain combines TRBV28 with TRBJ2-2; D is undetermined. This receptor was taken from an adult with an advanced solid tumor such as melanoma, head and neck, liver or kidney cancer. The CDR3 protein is CASSSPDQITGELFF. Here the CDR3 DNA reads TGTGCCAGCAGTTCGCCCGACCAAATCACCGGGGAGCTGTTTTTT.